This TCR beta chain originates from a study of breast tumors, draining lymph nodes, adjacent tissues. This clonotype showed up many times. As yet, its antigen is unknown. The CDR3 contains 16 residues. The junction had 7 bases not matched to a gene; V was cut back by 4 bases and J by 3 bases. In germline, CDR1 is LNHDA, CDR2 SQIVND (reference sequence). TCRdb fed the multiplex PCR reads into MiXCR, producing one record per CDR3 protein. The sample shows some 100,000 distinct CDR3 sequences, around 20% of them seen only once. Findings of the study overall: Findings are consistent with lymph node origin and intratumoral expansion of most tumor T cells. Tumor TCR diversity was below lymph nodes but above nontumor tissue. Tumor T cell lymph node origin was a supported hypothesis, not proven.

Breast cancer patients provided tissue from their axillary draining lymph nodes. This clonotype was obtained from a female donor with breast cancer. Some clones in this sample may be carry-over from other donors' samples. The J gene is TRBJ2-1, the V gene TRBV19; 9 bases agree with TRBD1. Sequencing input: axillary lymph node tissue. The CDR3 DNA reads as TGTGCCAGTAGTACGCCGGGACAGGGCCGCTACAATGAGCAGTTCTTC. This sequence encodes CASSTPGQGRYNEQFF.